The text below deals with one T cell receptor (beta chain). These data come from a study of OX40 agonist ivuxolimab in advanced cancers. The germline CDR1 and CDR2 sequences are SGHKS and YYEKEE (reference sequence). V lost 1 base and J lost 5, with 6 bases in between. The CDR3 has 13 amino acids. Repertoires were generated with immunoSEQ multiplex PCR, while TCRdb's copy carries only in-frame clones and drops some. The sample includes around 73,000 clones, over 80% of them seen just once. The rearrangement uses TRBV5-5 and TRBJ2-2, with D perhaps TRBD1 or TRBD2 (5 bases each). Sequences were derived from CD4+ or CD8+ T cells sorted from blood, sampled in a trial of the OX40 agonist ivuxolimab. This clonotype was sampled from an adult with an advanced solid tumor such as melanoma, head and neck, liver or kidney cancer. The CDR3 bases are TGTGCCAGCAGCTTGTGGGGGACCGGGGAGCTGTTTTTT. Its protein is CASSLWGTGELFF.